A single sample gave rise to the 14 T cell receptor beta chains below, sequenced in a study of blood T cell repertoires in COVID-19. Method: immunoSEQ multiplex PCR; TCRdb's copy keeps in-frame clones and lacks some. The sample comprises about 78,000 clones, around 88% of which are singletons, and 4.9% rests with the top ten. The material sequenced was peripheral blood. The origin of the receptors is a woman older than 75 with active or convalescent COVID-19.

The gene calls are TRBV21-1 and TRBJ2-7; TRBD1 was called by the table and not checked on the DNA. TRBV21-1 is a pseudogene segment. This CDR3 contains 17 residues. As DNA, the CDR3 is TGTGCCAGCAGCCCCAAAGGACTGCCGGGACAGTTACGGGAGCAGTACTTC. Protein product: CASSPKGLPGQLREQYF.

The genes are TRBV11-3 and TRBJ1-6, with TRBD1 as a possible D gene (5 bases). The CDR3 loop spans 15 amino acids. CDR1 is SGHNT and CDR2 is YENEEA in the germline V gene. V was trimmed by 3 bases and J by 7 bases, leaving 13 bases between them. CDR3 sequence (DNA): TGTGCCAGCAGCTTCTTCGCAGGGCTCAATTCACCCCTCCACTTT. It translates to CASSFFAGLNSPLHF.

The gene calls are TRBV19 and TRBJ1-1, with TRBD1 identical over 8 bases. This CDR3 region has 16 residues. Germline trimming cut 3 bases from V and 4 bases from J; bases unmatched to any gene: 10. The germline V gene encodes CDR1 LNHDA and CDR2 SQIVND (reference sequence). CDR3 protein: CASSMAGQGRGTEAFF. The CDR3 region has the DNA TGTGCCAGTAGTATGGCCGGACAGGGCCGCGGCACTGAAGCTTTCTTT.

The J gene is TRBJ2-7, the V gene TRBV11-2; 10 nucleotides agree with TRBD2. V shed 2 bases, J shed 3 bases, and the junction held 4 bases outside the gene matches. Germline-derived CDR1 and CDR2 are SGHAT and FQNNGV. This CDR3 has 15 residues. CDR3 sequence: CASSLPASGSYEQYF. The CDR3 region has the DNA TGTGCCAGCAGCTTACCAGCTAGCGGGAGCTACGAGCAGTACTTC.

The chain has TRBV7-9 and TRBJ2-7; TRBD2 might be the D (5 bases). CDR3 length: 12 residues. Germline CDR1 and CDR2: SEHNR and FQNEAQ (reference sequence). V gave up 5 bases and J gave up 7 bases, with 12 bases separating them. The chain's CDR3 is CASSPRVGEQYF. The DNA of the CDR3 is TGTGCCAGCAGCCCGAGGGTGGGGGAGCAGTACTTC.

The table lists this clone with a few counts. The chain carries TRBV3-1 (or the pseudogene TRBV3-2) and TRBJ2-5; possible D gene TRBD2, 6 bases. The V end was cut by 5 bases, the J end by 2 bases, with 12 bases between. Germline values: CDR1 LGHDT, CDR2 YNNKEL (reference sequence). The CDR3 totals 14 residues. CDR3 DNA sequence: TGTGCCAGCAGCTTCCGCGGAGGGCAAGAGACCCAGTACTTC. It specifies CASSFRGGQETQYF.

This clone has a handful of counts. This rearrangement joins TRBV7-6 to TRBJ1-2; D possibly corresponds to TRBD1 (5 bases). This CDR3 spans 14 amino acids. From germline, CDR1 is SGHVS and CDR2 FNYEAQ. Trimming stripped 3 bases from V and 8 bases from J, with 16 bases between. CDR3 in amino acids: CASSLPGATPGYTF. The CDR3 nucleotides are TGTGCCAGCAGCTTGCCTGGGGCTACTCCCGGCTACACCTTC.

The rearrangement uses TRBV7-2 and TRBJ1-2; 8 positions agree with TRBD1. The CDR3 consists of 16 residues. Germline CDR1 is SGHTA and CDR2 is FQGNSA. The junction had 7 bases not matched to a gene; V was cut back by 2 bases and J by 2 bases. CDR3 sequence (DNA): TGTGCCAGCAGCTTAAGCTCAGGACAGGGCAACTATGGCTACACCTTC. Protein sequence: CASSLSSGQGNYGYTF.

The chain links TRBV28 to TRBJ1-1, with a tentative D call TRBD1 (5 bases). This CDR3 has 13 residues. CDR1 and CDR2 (germline): MDHEN, SYDVKM. V was cut by 6 bases and J by 11 bases, with 19 bases left in between. The DNA of the CDR3 is TGTGCCAGCAGGACACCCCAGGGCATGGTGGCTTTCTTT. Its protein product is CASRTPQGMVAFF.

V gene TRBV18 combines with J gene TRBJ2-1; TRBD2 aligns across 12 bases. CDR1 and CDR2 (germline): KGHSH, LQKENI. V shed 3 bases, J shed 6 bases, and the junction held 3 bases outside the gene matches. This CDR3 comprises 15 residues. The CDR3 protein is CASSPSSGGVNEQFF. CDR3 DNA sequence: TGTGCCAGCTCACCGTCTAGCGGGGGGGTCAATGAGCAGTTCTTC.

The gene calls are TRBV19 and TRBJ1-5, with 7 bases lining up with TRBD1. Per the germline V gene, CDR1 is LNHDA and CDR2 is SQIVND (reference sequence). Trimming removed 4 bases from V and 4 bases from J; junction bases left unmatched: 4. This CDR3 has 14 amino acids. DNA of the CDR3: TGTGCCAGTAGTAGAACAGGGGATAATCAGCCCCAGCATTTT. This sequence encodes CASSRTGDNQPQHF.

The chain uses TRBV2 and TRBJ2-7, with TRBD2 matching over 7 bases. CDR3 length: 14 amino acids. V shed 0 bases and J 6 bases; nucleotides not matched to a gene: 5. Germline CDR1 is SNHLY and CDR2 is FYNNEI. The CDR3 protein is CASSEAGGQLEQYF. The DNA of the CDR3 is TGTGCCAGCAGTGAAGCGGGAGGGCAACTCGAGCAGTACTTC. The complete variable domain, with remaining parts taken from reference TRBV2 and TRBJ2-7, reads EPEVTQTPSHQVTQMGQEVILRCVPISNHLYFYWYRQILGQKVEFLVSFYNNEISEKSEIFDDQFSVERPDGSNFTLKIRSTKLEDSAMYFCASSEAGGQLEQYFGPGTRLTVT.

The rearrangement links TRBV4-2 to TRBJ2-1, with 9 bases that match TRBD2. With V trimmed by 5 bases and J by 7 bases, 9 bases remained unmatched. The germline gives CDR1 LGHNA, CDR2 YNFKEQ. The length of the CDR3 is 15 residues. In nucleotides, the CDR3 is TGTGCCAGCAGCAATAACGGCGGGGGGGCGAATGAGCAGTTCTTC. Encoded protein: CASSNNGGGANEQFF.

This clone came up a few times. CDR3 sequence reads: CASSSDRLTDTQYF. CDR3 bases: TGTGCCAGCAGTTCCGACAGACTCACAGATACGCAGTATTTT. The chain employs TRBV27 and TRBJ2-3, with TRBD1 as a possible D gene (5 bases). V was trimmed by 4 bases and J by 2 bases, leaving 10 bases between them. The CDR3 has 14 amino acids. CDR1 and CDR2 from the germline V gene are MNHEY and SMNVEV (reference sequence).